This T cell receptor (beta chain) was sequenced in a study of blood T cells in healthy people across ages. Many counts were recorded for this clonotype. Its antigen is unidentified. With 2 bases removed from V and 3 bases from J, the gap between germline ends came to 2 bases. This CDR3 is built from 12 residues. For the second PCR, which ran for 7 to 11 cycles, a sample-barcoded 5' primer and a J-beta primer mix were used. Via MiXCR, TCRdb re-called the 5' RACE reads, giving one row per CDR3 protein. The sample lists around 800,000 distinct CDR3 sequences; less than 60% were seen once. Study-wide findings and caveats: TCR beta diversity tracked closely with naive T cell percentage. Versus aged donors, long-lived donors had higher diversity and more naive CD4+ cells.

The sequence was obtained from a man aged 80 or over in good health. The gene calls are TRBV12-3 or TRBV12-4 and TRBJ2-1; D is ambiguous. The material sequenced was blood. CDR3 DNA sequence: TGTGCCAGCAGTTTAAGCTACAATGAGCAGTTCTTC. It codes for CASSLSYNEQFF.